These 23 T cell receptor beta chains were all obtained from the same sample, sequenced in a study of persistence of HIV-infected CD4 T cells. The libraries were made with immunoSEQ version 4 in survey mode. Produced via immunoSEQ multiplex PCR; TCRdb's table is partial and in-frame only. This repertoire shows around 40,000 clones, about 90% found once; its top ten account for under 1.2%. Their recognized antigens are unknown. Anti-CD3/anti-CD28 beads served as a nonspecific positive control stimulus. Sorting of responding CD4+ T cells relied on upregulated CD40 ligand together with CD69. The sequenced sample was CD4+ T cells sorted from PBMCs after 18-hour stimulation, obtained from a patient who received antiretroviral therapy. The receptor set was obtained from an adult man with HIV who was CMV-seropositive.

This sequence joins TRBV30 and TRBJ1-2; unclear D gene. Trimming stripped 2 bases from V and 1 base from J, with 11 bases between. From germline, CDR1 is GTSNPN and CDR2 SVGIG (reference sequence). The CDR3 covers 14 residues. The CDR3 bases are TGTGCCTGGAGTATTGGACGGATTAACTATGGCTACACCTTC. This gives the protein CAWSIGRINYGYTF.

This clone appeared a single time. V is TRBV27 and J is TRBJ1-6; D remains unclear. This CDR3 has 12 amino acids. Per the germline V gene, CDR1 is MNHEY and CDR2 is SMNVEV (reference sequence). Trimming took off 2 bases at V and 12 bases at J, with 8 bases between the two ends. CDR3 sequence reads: CASSLRRGPLHF. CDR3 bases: TGTGCCAGCAGTTTACGACGGGGACCCCTCCACTTT.

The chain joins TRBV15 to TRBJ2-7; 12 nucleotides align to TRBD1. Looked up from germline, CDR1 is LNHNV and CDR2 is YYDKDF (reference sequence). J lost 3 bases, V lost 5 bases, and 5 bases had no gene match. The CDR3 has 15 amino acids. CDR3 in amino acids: CATSLGTGGYYEQYF. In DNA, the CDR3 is TGTGCCACCAGCCTCGGGACAGGGGGCTACTACGAGCAGTACTTC.

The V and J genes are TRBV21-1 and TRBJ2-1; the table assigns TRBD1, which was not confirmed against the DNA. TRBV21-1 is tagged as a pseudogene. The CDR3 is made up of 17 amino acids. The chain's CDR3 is CASSKRTAAASFNEQFF. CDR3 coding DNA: TGTGCCAGCAGCAAACGGACAGCTGCTGCTTCTTTCAATGAGCAGTTCTTC.

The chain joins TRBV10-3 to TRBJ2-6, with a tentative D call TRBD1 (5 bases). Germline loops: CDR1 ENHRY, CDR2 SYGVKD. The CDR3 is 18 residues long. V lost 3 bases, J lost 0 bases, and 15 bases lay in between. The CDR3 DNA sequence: TGTGCCATCAGTGAAAGGGGTCAGGCAAGCTCTGGGGCCAACGTCCTGACTTTC. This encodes CAISERGQASSGANVLTF.

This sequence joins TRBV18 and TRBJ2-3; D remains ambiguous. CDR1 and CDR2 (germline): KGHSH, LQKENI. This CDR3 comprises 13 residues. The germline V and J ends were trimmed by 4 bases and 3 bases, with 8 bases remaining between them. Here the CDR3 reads CASSRLGTDTQYF. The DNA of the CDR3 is TGTGCCAGCTCACGGTTAGGGACAGATACGCAGTATTTT. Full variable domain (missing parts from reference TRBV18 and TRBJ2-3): NAGVMQNPRHLVRRRGQEARLRCSPMKGHSHVYWYRQLPEEGLKFMVYLQKENIIDESGMPKERFSAEFPKEGPSILRIQQVVRGDSAAYFCASSRLGTDTQYFGPGTRLTVL.

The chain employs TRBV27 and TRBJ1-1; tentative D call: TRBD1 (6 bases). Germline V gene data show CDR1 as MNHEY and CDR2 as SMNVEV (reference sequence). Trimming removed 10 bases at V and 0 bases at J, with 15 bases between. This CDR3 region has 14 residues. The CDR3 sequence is CATRGQRMNTEAFF. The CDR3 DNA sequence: TGTGCCACCCGAGGACAGCGAATGAACACTGAAGCTTTCTTT.

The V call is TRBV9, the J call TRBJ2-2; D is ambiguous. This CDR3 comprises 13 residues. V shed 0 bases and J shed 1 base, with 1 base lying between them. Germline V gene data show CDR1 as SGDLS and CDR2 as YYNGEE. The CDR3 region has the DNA TGTGCCAGCAGCGTAGGGAACACCGGGGAGCTGTTTTTT. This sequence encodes CASSVGNTGELFF.

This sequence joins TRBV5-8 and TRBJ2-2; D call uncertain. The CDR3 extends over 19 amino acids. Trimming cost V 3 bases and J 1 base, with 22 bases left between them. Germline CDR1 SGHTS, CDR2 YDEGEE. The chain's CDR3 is CASSSHPLGRRMNTGELFF. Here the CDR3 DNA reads TGTGCCAGCAGCTCTCACCCATTAGGTAGACGGATGAACACCGGGGAGCTGTTTTTT.

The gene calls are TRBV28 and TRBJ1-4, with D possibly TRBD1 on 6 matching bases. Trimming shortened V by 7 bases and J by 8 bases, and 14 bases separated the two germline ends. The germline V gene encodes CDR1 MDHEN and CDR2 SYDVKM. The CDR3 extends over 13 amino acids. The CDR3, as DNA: TGTGCCAGCATTACAGGGAGTGGAGAAAAACTGTTTTTT. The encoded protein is CASITGSGEKLFF.

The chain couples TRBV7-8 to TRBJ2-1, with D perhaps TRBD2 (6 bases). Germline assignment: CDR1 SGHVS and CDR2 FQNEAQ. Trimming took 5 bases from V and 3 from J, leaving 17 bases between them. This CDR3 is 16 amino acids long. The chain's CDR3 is CASSPSGGVSYNEQFF. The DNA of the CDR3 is TGTGCCAGCAGCCCATCCGGAGGGGTGAGCTACAATGAGCAGTTCTTC.

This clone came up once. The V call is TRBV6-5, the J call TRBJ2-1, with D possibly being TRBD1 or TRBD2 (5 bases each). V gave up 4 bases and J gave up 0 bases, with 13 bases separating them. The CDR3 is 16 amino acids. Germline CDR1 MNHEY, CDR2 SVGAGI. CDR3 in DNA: TGTGCCAGCAGTTCGTGGGGACCGAGCTCCTACAATGAGCAGTTCTTC. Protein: CASSSWGPSSYNEQFF.

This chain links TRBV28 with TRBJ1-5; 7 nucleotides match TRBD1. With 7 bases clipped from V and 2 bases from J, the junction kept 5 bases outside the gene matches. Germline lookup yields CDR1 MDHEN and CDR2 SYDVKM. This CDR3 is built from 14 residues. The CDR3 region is CASTDGTGNQPQHF. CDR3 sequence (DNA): TGTGCCAGCACCGACGGGACAGGCAATCAGCCCCAGCATTTT. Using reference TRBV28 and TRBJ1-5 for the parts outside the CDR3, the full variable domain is DVKVTQSSRYLVKRTGEKVFLECVQDMDHENMFWYRQDPGLGLRLIYFSYDVKMKEKGDIPEGYSVSREKKERFSLILESASTNQTSMYLCASTDGTGNQPQHFGDGTRLSIL.

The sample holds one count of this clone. The CDR3 sequence: CASSMPGGGHTEAFF. In DNA, the CDR3 is TGTGCCAGTAGTATGCCGGGGGGGGGTCACACTGAAGCTTTCTTT. V usage is TRBV19 and J usage is TRBJ1-1, with D possibly being TRBD1 (5 bases). The ends were cut back, 3 bases at V and 3 bases at J, with 14 bases in the middle. The germline V gene encodes CDR1 LNHDA and CDR2 SQIVND (reference sequence). This CDR3 has 15 amino acids.

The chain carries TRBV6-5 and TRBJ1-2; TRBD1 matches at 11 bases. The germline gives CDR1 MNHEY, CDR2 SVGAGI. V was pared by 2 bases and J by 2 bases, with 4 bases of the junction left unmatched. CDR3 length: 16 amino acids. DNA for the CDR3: TGTGCCAGCAGTTACATCAGGACAGGGGGCAACTATGGCTACACCTTC. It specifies CASSYIRTGGNYGYTF.

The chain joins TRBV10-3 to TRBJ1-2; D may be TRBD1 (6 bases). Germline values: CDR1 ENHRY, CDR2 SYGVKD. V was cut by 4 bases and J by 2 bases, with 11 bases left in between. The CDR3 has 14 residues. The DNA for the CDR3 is TGTGCCATCAGTGGGGCAGGGGACAACTATGGCTACACCTTC. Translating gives CAISGAGDNYGYTF.

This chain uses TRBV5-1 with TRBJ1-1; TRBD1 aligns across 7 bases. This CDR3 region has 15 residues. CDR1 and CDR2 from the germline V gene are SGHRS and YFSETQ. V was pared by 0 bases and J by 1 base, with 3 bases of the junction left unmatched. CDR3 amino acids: CASSLGRTGNTEAFF. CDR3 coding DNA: TGCGCCAGCAGCTTGGGCCGGACAGGGAACACTGAAGCTTTCTTT.

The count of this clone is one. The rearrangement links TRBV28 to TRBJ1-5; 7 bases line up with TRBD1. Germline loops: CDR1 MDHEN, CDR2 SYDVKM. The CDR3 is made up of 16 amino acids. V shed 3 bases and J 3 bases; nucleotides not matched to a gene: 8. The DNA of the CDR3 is TGTGCCAGCAGTTTCGGGACAGTCAGGGACAATCAGCCCCAGCATTTT. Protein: CASSFGTVRDNQPQHF.

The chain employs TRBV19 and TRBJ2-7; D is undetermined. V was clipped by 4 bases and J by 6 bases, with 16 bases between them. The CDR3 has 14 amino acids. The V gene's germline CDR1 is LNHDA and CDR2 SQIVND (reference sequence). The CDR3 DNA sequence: TGTGCCAGTAGTAAGGACCCCCCTCGGACCGAGCAGTACTTC. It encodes CASSKDPPRTEQYF.

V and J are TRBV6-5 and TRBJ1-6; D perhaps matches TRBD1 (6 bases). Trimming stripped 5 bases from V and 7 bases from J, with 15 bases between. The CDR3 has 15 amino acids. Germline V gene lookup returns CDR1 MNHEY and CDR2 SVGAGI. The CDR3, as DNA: TGTGCCAGCAGTCAGACCCAGGGGAGAAATTCACCCCTCCACTTT. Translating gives CASSQTQGRNSPLHF.

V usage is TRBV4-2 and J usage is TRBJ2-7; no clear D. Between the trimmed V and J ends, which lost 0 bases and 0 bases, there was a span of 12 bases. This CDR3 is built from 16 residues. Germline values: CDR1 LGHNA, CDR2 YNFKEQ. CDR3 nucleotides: TGTGCCAGCAGCCAAGATCTGCGCGGTTTCTCCTACGAGCAGTACTTC. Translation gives CASSQDLRGFSYEQYF.

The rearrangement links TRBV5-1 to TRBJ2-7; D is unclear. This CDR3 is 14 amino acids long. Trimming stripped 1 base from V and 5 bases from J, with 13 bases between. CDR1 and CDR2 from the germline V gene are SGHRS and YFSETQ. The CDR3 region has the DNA TGCGCCAGCAGCTTGAACCTGGGTCTCGACGAGCAGTACTTC. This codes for CASSLNLGLDEQYF.

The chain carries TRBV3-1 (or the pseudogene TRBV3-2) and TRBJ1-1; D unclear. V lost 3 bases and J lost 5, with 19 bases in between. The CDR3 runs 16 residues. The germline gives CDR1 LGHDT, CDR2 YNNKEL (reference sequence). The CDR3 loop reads CASSQGFGNSKTEAFF. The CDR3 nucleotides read TGTGCCAGCAGCCAGGGTTTTGGTAATTCGAAGACTGAAGCTTTCTTT.